Sequencing of this TCR beta chain was carried out in a study of blood T cell repertoires in COVID-19. Study summary: Samples of COVID-19 (acute and convalescent) were obtained from the United States, Italy and Spain.

The CDR3 consists of 14 residues. The V segment lost 3 bases and the J segment 5 bases; nucleotides outside the gene matches: 7. Germline V gene sequence: CDR1 SGHRS, CDR2 YFSETQ. The repertoire was sequenced with immunoSEQ multiplex PCR; TCRdb's copy has only in-frame clones and lacks some. This sample carries approximately 150,000 clones, over 75% of them seen once, and the ten largest clones take 3.5% to 5%. Source material: PBMCs or T cells enriched from blood (not recorded which). The chain is built from TRBV5-1 and TRBJ1-1; 7 nucleotides agree with TRBD1. The clonotype comes from a man aged 50-59 years in a cohort exposed to, infected with or recovered from COVID-19 (not recorded which). The CDR3 nucleotides are TGCGCCAGCAGCTCTAATACAGGGGTGACTGAAGCTTTCTTT. Protein product: CASSSNTGVTEAFF.